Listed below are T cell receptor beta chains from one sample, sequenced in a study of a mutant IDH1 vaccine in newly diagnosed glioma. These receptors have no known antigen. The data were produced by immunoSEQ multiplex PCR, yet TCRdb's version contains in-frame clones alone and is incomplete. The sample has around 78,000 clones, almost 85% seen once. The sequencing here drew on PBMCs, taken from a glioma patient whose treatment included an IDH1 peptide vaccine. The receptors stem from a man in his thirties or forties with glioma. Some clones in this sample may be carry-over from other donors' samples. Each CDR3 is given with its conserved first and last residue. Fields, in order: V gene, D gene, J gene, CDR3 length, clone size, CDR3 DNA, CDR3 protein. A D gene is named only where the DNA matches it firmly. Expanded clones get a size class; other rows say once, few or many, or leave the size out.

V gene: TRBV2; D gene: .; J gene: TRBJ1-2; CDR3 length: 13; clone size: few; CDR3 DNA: TGTGCCAGCACACTACAGGGTGCGAATGGCTACACCTTC; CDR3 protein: CASTLQGANGYTF
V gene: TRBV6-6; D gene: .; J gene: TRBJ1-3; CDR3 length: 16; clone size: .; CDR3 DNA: TGTGCCAGCAGTTACTCGTACCGGGCTTCTGGAAACACCATATATTTT; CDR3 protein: CASSYSYRASGNTIYF
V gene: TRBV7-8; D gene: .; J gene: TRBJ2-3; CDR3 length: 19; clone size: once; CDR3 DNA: TGTGCCAGCAGGGACTTAATTAGGGGGGGCCGATTTAGCACAGATACGCAGTATTTT; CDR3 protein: CASRDLIRGGRFSTDTQYF
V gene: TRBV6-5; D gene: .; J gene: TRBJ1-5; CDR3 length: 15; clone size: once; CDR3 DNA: TGTGCCAGCAGTTACGACGGGACGGCTATTCAGCCCCAGCATTTT; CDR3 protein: CASSYDGTAIQPQHF
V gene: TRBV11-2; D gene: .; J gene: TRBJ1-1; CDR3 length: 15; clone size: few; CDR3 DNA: TGTGCCAGCAGCACCCTGACGGGGAGCGGGACTGAAGCTTTCTTT; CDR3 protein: CASSTLTGSGTEAFF
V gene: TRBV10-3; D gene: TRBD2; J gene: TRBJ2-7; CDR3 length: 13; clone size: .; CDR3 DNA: TGTGCCACGGAGACTAGCGGGGGATACGAGCAGTACTTC; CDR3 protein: CATETSGGYEQYF
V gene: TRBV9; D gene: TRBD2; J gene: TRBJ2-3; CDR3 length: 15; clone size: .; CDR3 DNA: TGTGCCAGCAGCGTAGATCCTAGCGGGGCAGATACGCAGTATTTT; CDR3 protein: CASSVDPSGADTQYF
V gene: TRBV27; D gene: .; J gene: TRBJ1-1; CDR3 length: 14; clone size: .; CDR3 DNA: TGTGCCAGCAGTTTAAACTCGCCGAACACTGAAGCTTTCTTT; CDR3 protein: CASSLNSPNTEAFF
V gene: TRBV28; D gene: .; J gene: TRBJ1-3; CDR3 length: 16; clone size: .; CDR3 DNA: TGTGCCAGCAGGGGGGACGGCCTACACTCTGGAAACACCATATATTTT; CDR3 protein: CASRGDGLHSGNTIYF
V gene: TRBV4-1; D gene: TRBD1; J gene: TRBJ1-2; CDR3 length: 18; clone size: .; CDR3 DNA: TGCGCCAGCAGCCAAGATTGGCCGCCGGACAGGGGGCCGTACGGCTACACCTTC; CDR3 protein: CASSQDWPPDRGPYGYTF
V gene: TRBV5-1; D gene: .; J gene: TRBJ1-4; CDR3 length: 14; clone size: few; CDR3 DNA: TGCGCCAGCAGCTTCGGACAGAGCAATGAAAAACTGTTTTTT; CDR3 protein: CASSFGQSNEKLFF
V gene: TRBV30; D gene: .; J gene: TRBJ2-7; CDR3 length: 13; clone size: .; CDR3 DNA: TGTGCCTGGAGTCTCGGGGGAAACTACGAGCAGTACTTC; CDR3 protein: CAWSLGGNYEQYF
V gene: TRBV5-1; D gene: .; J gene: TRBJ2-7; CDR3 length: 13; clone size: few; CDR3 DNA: TGCGCCAGCAGCTTACCAGGGCAGAACGAGCAGTACTTC; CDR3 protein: CASSLPGQNEQYF
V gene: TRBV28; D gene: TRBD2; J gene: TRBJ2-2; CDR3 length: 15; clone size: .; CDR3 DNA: TGTGCCAGCAGTTTGTCGGGAGGCCACACCGGGGAGCTGTTTTTT; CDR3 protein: CASSLSGGHTGELFF
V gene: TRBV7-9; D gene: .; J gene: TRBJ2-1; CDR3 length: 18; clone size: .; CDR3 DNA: TGTGCCAGCAGCCCTACCGGGACTGTAACGAGCTCCTACAATGAGCAGTTCTTC; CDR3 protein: CASSPTGTVTSSYNEQFF
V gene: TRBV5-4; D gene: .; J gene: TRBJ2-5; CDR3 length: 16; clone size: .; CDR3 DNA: TGTGCCAGCAGCTTACCCGGGACCCAGGGACGAGAGACCCAGTACTTC; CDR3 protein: CASSLPGTQGRETQYF
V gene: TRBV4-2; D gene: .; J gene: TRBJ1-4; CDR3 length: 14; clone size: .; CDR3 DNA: TGTGCCAGCAGCCAAGACTGGCAGAATGAAAAACTGTTTTTT; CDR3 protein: CASSQDWQNEKLFF
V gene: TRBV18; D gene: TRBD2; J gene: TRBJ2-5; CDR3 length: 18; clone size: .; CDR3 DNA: TGTGCCAGCTCACCGAGACCTGGTGGAGGGACTACCCAAGAGACCCAGTACTTC; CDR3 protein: CASSPRPGGGTTQETQYF
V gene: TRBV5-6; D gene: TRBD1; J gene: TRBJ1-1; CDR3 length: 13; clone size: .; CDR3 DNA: TGTGCCAGCAGCTTGGGTACAGGGGGCGACGCTTTCTTT; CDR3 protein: CASSLGTGGDAFF
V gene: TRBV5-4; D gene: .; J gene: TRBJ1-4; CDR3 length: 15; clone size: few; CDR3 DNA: TGTGCCAGCAGCTCGTGGGGAAATACTAATGAAAAACTGTTTTTT; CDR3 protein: CASSSWGNTNEKLFF
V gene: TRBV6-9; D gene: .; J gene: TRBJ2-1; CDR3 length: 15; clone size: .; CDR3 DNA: TGTGCCAGCAGCCGGGACACAATCTCCTACAATGAGCAGTTCTTC; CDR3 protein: CASSRDTISYNEQFF
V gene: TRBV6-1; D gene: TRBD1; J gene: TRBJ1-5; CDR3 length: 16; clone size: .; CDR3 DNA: TGTGCCAGCAGTGTGGGACAGGGGGTGTACGTTCAGCCCCAGCATTTT; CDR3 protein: CASSVGQGVYVQPQHF
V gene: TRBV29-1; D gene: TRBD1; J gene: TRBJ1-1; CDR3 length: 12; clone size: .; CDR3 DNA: TGCAGCGCCGTGGACAGGGCCACTGAAGCTTTCTTT; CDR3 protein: CSAVDRATEAFF
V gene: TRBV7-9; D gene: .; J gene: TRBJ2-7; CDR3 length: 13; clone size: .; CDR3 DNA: TGTGCCAGCAGCTTTGGCGGGTCCTACGAGCAGTACTTC; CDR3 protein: CASSFGGSYEQYF
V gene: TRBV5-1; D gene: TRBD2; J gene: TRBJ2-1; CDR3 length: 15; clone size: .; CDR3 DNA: TGCGCCAGCAGCCCGGGACTACCCTACTACAATGAGCAGTTCTTC; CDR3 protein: CASSPGLPYYNEQFF
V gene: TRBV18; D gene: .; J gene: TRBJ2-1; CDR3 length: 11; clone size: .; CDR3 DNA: TGTGCCAGCTCGGGGGGTAATGAGCAGTTCTTC; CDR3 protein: CASSGGNEQFF
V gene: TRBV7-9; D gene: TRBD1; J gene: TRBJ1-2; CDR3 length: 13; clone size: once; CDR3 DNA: TGTGCCAGCAGTGCCGGGACAGTCTATGGCTACACCTTC; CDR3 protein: CASSAGTVYGYTF
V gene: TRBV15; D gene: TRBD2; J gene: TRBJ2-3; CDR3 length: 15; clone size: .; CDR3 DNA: TGTGCCACCAGCAGAGATGGTGGGACTACCTACGGGCAGTATTTT; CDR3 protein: CATSRDGGTTYGQYF
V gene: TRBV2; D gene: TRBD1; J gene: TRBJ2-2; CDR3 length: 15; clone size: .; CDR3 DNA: TGTGCCACAACCGACAGGGGTCGGGGGACCGGGGAGCTGTTTTTT; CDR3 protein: CATTDRGRGTGELFF